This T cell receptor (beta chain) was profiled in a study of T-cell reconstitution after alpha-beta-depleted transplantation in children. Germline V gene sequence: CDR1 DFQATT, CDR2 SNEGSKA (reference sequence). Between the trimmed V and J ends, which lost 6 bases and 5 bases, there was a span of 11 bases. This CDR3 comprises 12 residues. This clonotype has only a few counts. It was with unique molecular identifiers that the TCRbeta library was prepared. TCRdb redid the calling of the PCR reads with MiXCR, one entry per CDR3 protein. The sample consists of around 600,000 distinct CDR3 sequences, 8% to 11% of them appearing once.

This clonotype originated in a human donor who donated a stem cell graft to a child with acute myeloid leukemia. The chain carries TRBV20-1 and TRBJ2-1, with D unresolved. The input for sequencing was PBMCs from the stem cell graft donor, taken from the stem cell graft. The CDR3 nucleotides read TGCAGTGCCCACGGAAGGAACAATGAGCAGTTCTTC. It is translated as CSAHGRNNEQFF.